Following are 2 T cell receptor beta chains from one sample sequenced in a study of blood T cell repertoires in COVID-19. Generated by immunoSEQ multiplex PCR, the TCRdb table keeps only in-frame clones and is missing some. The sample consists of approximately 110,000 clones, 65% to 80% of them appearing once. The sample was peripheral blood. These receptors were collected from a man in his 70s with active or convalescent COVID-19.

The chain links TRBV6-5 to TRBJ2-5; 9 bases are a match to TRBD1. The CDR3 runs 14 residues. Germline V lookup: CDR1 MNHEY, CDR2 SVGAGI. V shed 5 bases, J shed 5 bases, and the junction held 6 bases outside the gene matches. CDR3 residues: CASSTGTGSETQYF. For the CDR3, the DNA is TGTGCCAGCAGTACCGGGACAGGGTCGGAGACCCAGTACTTC.

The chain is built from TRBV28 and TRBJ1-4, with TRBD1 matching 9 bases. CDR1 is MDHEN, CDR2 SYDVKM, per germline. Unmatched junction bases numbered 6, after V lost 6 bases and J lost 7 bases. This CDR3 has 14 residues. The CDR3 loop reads CASSPGQGTEKLFF. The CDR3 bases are TGTGCCAGCAGCCCTGGACAGGGGACTGAAAAACTGTTTTTT.